Listed below are T cell receptor beta chains from one sample, sequenced in a study of technical replicates of blood from a few donors. Some clones are missing from TCRdb's copy, which holds only in-frame ones; the method was immunoSEQ multiplex PCR. The repertoire has about 74,000 clones, around 93% of them found once; the top ten carry 0.2% to 0.3%. Sample: T cells isolated from PBMCs. These receptors came from a human donor in good health. Each CDR3 is given with its conserved first and last residue. A row's size may be missing; if present it is once, few, many or a size class.

j_call clone_size v_call cdr3_aa
TRBJ1-2 - TRBV7-6 CASSLGGDGGYGYTF
TRBJ2-1 once TRBV14 CASSRTGSLVYNEQFF
TRBJ2-1 - TRBV27 CASSFTLLNEQFF
TRBJ2-5 - TRBV6-5 CASSYGLRETQYF
TRBJ1-1 - TRBV19 CASSYGTGKTEAFF
TRBJ2-6 - TRBV5-1 CASSLPGASGANVLTF
TRBJ2-1 - TRBV7-6 CASSSIKGLAGDNEQFF
TRBJ1-1 few TRBV30 CAWSVVSGTSF
TRBJ2-3 - TRBV29-1 CSVLVGQGPDTQYF
TRBJ2-7 - TRBV20-1 CSAIRTLEQYF